Described below is a single T cell receptor (beta chain) sequence and its context. Its target is not known. CDR1 is SGHTA and CDR2 is FQGNSA in the germline V gene. This CDR3 is built from 13 residues. V was cut by 1 base and J by 5 bases, with 8 bases left in between. The source of the sample is a study of OX40 agonist ivuxolimab in advanced cancers. Study-level information: The eligibility criteria allowed prior anti-PD-1, anti-PD-L1 or anti-CTLA-4 therapy, and about 40% had some.

Sequencing used immunoSEQ multiplex PCR; TCRdb keeps in-frame clones, though not all of them. The profile covers over 75,000 clones, with about nine tenths appearing a single time and 0.33% taken by the ten largest. Whole-study results and caveats: Some of the nonresponding patients also showed low levels of normalized T-cell clonal expansion. On average, a greater number of expanded clones characterised CD8+ T cells relative to CD4+.

The chain joins TRBV7-2 to TRBJ2-5; no definite D call. The sequencing used CD4+ or CD8+ T cells sorted from blood, collected in a trial of the OX40 agonist ivuxolimab. The TCR originated in an adult with an advanced solid tumor such as melanoma, head and neck, liver or kidney cancer. Here the CDR3 reads CASSLGGPETQYF. The CDR3 DNA reads as TGTGCCAGCAGCTTAGGTGGCCCCGAGACCCAGTACTTC.